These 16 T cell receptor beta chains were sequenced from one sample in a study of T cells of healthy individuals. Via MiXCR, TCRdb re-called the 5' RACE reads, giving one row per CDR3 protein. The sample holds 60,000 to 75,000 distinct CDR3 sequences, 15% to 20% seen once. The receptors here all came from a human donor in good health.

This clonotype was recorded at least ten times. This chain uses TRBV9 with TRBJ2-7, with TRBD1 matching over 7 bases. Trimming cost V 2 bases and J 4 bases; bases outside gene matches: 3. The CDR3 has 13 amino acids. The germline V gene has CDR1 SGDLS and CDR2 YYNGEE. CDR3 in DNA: TGTGCCAGCAGCGTCCGACAGGGTTACGAGCAGTACTTC. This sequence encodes CASSVRQGYEQYF.

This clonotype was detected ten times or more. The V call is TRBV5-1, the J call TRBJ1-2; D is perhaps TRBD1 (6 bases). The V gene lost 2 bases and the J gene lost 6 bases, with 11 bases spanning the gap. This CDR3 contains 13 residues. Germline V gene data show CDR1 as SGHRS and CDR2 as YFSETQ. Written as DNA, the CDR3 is TGCGCCAGCAGCTTCGGACAGATGGATGGCTACACCTTC. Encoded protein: CASSFGQMDGYTF.

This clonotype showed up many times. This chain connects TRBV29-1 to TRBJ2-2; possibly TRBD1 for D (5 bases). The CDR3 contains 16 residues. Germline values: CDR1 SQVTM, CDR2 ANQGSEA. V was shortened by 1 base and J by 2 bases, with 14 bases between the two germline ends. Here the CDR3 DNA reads TGCAGCGTTGAAGGTACACAGGCCTATAACACCGGGGAGCTGTTTTTT. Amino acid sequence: CSVEGTQAYNTGELFF.

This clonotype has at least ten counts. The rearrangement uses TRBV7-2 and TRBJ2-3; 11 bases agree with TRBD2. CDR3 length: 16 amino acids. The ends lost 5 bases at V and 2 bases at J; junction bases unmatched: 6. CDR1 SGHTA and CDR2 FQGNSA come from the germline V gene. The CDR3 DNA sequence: TGTGCCAGCAGCCTCCGACTAGCGGGATCCACAGATACGCAGTATTTT. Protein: CASSLRLAGSTDTQYF.

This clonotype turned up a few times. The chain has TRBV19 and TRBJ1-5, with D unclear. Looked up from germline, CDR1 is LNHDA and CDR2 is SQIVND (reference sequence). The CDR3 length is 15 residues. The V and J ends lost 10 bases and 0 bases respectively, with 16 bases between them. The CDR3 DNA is TGTGCCACCCAAGACCGACTATATAGCAATCAGCCCCAGCATTTT. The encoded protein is CATQDRLYSNQPQHF.

CDR3 amino acids: CSAGGRGVQYF. The CDR3 region has the DNA TGCAGTGCTGGAGGACGAGGCGTGCAGTACTTC. The gene calls are TRBV20-1 and TRBJ2-7; a weak D match, TRBD2 (5 bases). V was cut by 5 bases and J by 9 bases, with 14 bases left in between. The CDR3 totals 11 residues. CDR1 is DFQATT, CDR2 SNEGSKA, per germline (reference sequence).

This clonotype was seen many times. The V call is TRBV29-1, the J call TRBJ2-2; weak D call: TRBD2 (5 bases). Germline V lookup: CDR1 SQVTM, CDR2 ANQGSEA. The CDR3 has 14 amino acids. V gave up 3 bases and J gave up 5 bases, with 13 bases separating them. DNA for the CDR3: TGCAGCGTTGATGCGCGAGGGAGAACCGGGGAGCTGTTTTTT. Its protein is CSVDARGRTGELFF.

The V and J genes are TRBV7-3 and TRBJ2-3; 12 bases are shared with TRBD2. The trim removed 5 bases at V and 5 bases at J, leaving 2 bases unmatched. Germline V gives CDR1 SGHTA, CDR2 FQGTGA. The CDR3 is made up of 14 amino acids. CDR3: CASSLAGGKDTQYF. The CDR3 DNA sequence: TGTGCCAGCAGCCTAGCGGGAGGGAAAGATACGCAGTATTTT.

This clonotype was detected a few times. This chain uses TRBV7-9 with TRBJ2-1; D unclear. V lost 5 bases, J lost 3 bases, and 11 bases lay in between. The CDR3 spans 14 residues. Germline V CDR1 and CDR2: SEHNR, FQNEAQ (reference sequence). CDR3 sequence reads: CASSADTDYNEQFF. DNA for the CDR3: TGTGCCAGCAGCGCAGACACCGACTACAATGAGCAGTTCTTC.

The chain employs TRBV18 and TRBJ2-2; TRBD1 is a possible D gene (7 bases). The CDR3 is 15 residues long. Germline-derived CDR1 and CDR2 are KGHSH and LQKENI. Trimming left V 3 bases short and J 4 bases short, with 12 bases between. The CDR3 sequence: CASSPGTAGTGELFF. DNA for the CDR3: TGTGCCAGCTCACCTGGGACAGCGGGCACCGGGGAGCTGTTTTTT. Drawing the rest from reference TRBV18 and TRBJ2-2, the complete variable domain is NAGVMQNPRHLVRRRGQEARLRCSPMKGHSHVYWYRQLPEEGLKFMVYLQKENIIDESGMPKERFSAEFPKEGPSILRIQQVVRGDSAAYFCASSPGTAGTGELFFGEGSRLTVL.

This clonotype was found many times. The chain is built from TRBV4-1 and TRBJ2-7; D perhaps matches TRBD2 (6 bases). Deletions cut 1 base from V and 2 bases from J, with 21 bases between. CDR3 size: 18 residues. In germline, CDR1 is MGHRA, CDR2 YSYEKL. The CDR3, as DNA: TGCGCCAGCAGCCAAGCCTCGGGAGAAACTCCGAGGGCCTACGAGCAGTACTTC. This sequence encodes CASSQASGETPRAYEQYF.

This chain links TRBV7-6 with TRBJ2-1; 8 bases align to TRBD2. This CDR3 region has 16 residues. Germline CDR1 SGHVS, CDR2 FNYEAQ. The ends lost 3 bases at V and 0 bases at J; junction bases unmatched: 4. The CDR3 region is CASSFSGDSSYNEQFF. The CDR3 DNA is TGTGCCAGCAGCTTTAGCGGGGATAGCTCCTACAATGAGCAGTTCTTC.

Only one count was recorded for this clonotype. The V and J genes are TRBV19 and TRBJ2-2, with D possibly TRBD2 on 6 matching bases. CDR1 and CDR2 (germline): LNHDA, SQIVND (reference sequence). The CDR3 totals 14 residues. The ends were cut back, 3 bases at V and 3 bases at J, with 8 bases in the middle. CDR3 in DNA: TGTGCCAGTAGTATGGGAGGTCACACCGGGGAGCTGTTTTTT. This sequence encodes CASSMGGHTGELFF. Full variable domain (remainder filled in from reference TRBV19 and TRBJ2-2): DGGITQSPKYLFRKEGQNVTLSCEQNLNHDAMYWYRQDPGQGLRLIYYSQIVNDFQKGDIAEGYSVSREKKESFPLTVTSAQKNPTAFYLCASSMGGHTGELFFGEGSRLTVL.

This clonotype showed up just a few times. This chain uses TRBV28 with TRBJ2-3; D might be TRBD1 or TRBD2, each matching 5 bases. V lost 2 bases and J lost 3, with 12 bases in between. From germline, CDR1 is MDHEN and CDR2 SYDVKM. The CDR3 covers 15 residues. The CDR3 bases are TGTGCCAGCAGTTTAAGAGGGGCGAGGACAGATACGCAGTATTTT. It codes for CASSLRGARTDTQYF. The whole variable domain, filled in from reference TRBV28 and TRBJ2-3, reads DVKVTQSSRYLVKRTGEKVFLECVQDMDHENMFWYRQDPGLGLRLIYFSYDVKMKEKGDIPEGYSVSREKKERFSLILESASTNQTSMYLCASSLRGARTDTQYFGPGTRLTVL.

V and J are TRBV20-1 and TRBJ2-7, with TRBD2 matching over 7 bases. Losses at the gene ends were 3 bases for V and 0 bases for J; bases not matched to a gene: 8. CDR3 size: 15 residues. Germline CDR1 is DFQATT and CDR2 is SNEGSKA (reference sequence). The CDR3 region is CSAREPSGSSYEQYF. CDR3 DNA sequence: TGCAGTGCTAGGGAACCTAGCGGCAGCTCCTACGAGCAGTACTTC.

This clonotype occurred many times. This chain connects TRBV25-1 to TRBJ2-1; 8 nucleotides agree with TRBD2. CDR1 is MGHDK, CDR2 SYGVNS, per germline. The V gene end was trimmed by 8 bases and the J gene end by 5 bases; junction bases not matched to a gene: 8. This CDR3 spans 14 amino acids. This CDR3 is CASGSGLEHNEQFF. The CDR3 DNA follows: TGTGCCAGCGGGTCGGGACTAGAGCACAATGAGCAGTTCTTC.